This T cell receptor beta chain emerged from a study of T cells in Graves' hyperthyroidism and ophthalmopathy. The CDR3 is made up of 14 amino acids. Germline V gives CDR1 ENHRY, CDR2 SYGVKD. The germline V and J ends were trimmed by 5 bases and 1 base, with 10 bases remaining between them. General study points: Blood also held most thyroid clonotypes expanded beyond 0.001.

In patients aged 18 to 65, hyperthyroidism was newly diagnosed, with duration under 2 months. Uncontrolled infection, other autoimmune disease, pregnancy or lactation led to exclusion. Amplification of TCR beta CDR3 regions used RNA as the template. Initially, a first-round RT-PCR of the TCR CDR3 employed the HTBI primer set. TCRdb re-called the multiplex PCR reads through MiXCR, storing one row per CDR3 protein. This table has 460,000 or so distinct CDR3 sequences, around 15% appearing once. This clonotype was recorded at least ten times. Its antigen is currently unknown. The chain couples TRBV10-3 to TRBJ2-3; D may be TRBD2 (6 bases). Sequenced input: blood. The receptor comes from a young woman with Graves' hyperthyroidism. The CDR3 loop reads CAISSGSGTDTQYF. CDR3 in DNA: TGTGCCATCAGTTCCGGGAGCGGCACAGATACGCAGTATTTT.